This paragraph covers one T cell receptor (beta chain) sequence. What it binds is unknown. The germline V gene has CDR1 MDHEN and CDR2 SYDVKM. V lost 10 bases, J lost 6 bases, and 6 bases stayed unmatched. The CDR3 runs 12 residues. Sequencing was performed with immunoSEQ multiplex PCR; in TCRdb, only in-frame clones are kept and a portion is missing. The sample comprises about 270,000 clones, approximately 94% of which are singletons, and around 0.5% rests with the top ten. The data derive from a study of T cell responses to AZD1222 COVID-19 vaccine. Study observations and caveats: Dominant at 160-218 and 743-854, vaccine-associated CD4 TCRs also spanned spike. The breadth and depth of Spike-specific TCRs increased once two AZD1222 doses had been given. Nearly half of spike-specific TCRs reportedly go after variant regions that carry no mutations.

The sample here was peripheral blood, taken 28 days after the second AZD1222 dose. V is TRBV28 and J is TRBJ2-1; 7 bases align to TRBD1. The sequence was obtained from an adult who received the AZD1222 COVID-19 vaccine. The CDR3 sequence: CATHRGGNEQFF. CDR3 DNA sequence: TGTGCCACCCACAGGGGTGGCAATGAGCAGTTCTTC. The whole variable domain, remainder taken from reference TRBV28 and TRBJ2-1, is DVKVTQSSRYLVKRTGEKVFLECVQDMDHENMFWYRQDPGLGLRLIYFSYDVKMKEKGDIPEGYSVSREKKERFSLILESASTNQTSMYLCATHRGGNEQFFGPGTRLTVL.